The rows below give T cell receptor beta chains drawn from one sample of a study of technical replicates of blood from a handful of donors. TCRdb keeps only in-frame clones here, not all; method: immunoSEQ multiplex PCR. The table has fewer than 95,000 clones, around 94% seen once. Sequenced: T cells isolated from PBMCs. The receptor set was obtained from a human donor in good health. CDR3s leave out the opening cysteine and the closing phenylalanine or tryptophan. D genes are given only for firm matches. Size values are once, few and many counts, or a class for expanded clones, and some rows have none.

d_call: NA; j_call: TRBJ1-1; v_call: TRBV30; clone_size: NA; cdr3_aa: AWSVNTEAF
d_call: TRBD1; j_call: TRBJ1-2; v_call: TRBV30; clone_size: NA; cdr3_aa: AWSDPGTGRTSYGYT
d_call: TRBD1; j_call: TRBJ1-4; v_call: TRBV5-1; clone_size: few; cdr3_aa: ASSIWGTGDEKLF
d_call: TRBD2; j_call: TRBJ2-2; v_call: TRBV6-5; clone_size: NA; cdr3_aa: ASGLVNTGELF
d_call: TRBD1; j_call: TRBJ2-7; v_call: TRBV13; clone_size: NA; cdr3_aa: ASSDSGTENSREQY
d_call: NA; j_call: TRBJ1-4; v_call: TRBV19; clone_size: once; cdr3_aa: ASRTGGEKLF
d_call: NA; j_call: TRBJ2-1; v_call: TRBV12-2; clone_size: NA; cdr3_aa: ASRLALLAGYNEQF
d_call: TRBD1; j_call: TRBJ1-2; v_call: TRBV4-1; clone_size: NA; cdr3_aa: ASSQGTGGQSNGYT
d_call: NA; j_call: TRBJ2-1; v_call: TRBV15; clone_size: NA; cdr3_aa: ATSRDSIASSYNEQF
d_call: TRBD2; j_call: TRBJ2-1; v_call: TRBV7-9; clone_size: NA; cdr3_aa: ASSLLAGDNEQF
d_call: NA; j_call: TRBJ2-7; v_call: TRBV5-6; clone_size: NA; cdr3_aa: ASSLQADYEQY
d_call: NA; j_call: TRBJ1-3; v_call: TRBV2; clone_size: NA; cdr3_aa: ASNRVSGNTIY
d_call: TRBD1; j_call: TRBJ1-1; v_call: TRBV5-1; clone_size: NA; cdr3_aa: ASSLYGSRGLSFTNTEAF
d_call: TRBD2; j_call: TRBJ2-2; v_call: TRBV28; clone_size: NA; cdr3_aa: ASSFWTSGETGELF
d_call: TRBD2; j_call: TRBJ2-7; v_call: TRBV27; clone_size: NA; cdr3_aa: ASSSQAGAPSYEQY
d_call: TRBD1; j_call: TRBJ2-5; v_call: TRBV5-5; clone_size: NA; cdr3_aa: ASSPGQGWTRQTQY
d_call: NA; j_call: TRBJ2-2; v_call: TRBV7-9; clone_size: NA; cdr3_aa: ASSLVATGELF
d_call: TRBD2; j_call: TRBJ2-5; v_call: TRBV10-3; clone_size: NA; cdr3_aa: AISDPTSGRGETQY
d_call: TRBD1; j_call: TRBJ2-1; v_call: TRBV28; clone_size: once; cdr3_aa: ASSLAGQDYNEQF
d_call: NA; j_call: TRBJ1-5; v_call: TRBV7-9; clone_size: NA; cdr3_aa: ASSLVMGSYSNQPQH